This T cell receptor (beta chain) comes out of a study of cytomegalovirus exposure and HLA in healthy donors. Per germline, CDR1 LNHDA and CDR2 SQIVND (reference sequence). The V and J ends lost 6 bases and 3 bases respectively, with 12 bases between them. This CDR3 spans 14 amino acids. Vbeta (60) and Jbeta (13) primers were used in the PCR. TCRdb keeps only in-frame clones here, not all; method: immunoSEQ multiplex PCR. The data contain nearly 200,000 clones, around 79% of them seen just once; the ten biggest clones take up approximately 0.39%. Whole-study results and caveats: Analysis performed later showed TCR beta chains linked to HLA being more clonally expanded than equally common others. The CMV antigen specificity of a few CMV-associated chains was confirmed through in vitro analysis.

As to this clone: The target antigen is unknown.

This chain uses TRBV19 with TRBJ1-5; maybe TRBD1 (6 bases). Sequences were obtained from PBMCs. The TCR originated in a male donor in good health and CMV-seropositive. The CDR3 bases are TGTGCCAGTAGACGACAGGCTCCCAATCAGCCCCAGCATTTT. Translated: CASRRQAPNQPQHF.